The entry that follows covers one T cell receptor (beta chain) sequence. Which antigen it targets is not known. Per-nucleotide qualities are absent, and no much larger clonotype sits a single base away. Its CDR3 holds 13 amino acids, cysteine through phenylalanine. Only the CDR3 DNA stays, 39 bases, in frame from base 1. Trimmed from V: 5 bases; trimmed from J: 6 bases; junction bases lacking a gene match: 6. The germline V gene (reference sequence) yields PRHDT for CDR1 and FYEKMQ for CDR2. Libraries were made using the immunoSEQ multiplex PCR assay. Each sample had 85,000 to 100,000 TCR templates assayed by the deep sequencing platform. Genomic DNA extracted from sorted T cells was the material used for TCRbeta CDR3 sequencing. Concerning the study's data processing: Clonal analysis of TCRbeta CDR3 data was done in the R programming language. Unstimulated samples were compared with post-reaction CFSE-low samples to define alloreactive CD4+ and CD8+ clones. Regulatory or non-regulatory origin was assigned to alloreactive CD4+ clones by matching of sequences to sorted unstimulated Treg and non-Treg repertoires. TCRdb provides this immuneACCESS table in a form limited to in-frame rearrangements. Some clones are lacking; in checked studies, under half of them reflect an unresolved V gene, and why the rest are absent is not known. The V and J calls and clone size come from that table; D and trimming were worked out from the DNA. The sample table holds roughly 68,000 clones, of which around four fifths were seen once. The ten largest make up 3.5% to 4% of the sample.

These data are taken from a study of siplizumab effects on memory and regulatory T cells (dated by TCRdb to the late 2010s). Describing the broader study: The study looked at the effect of siplizumab, an anti-CD2 antibody, on alloreactive T-cell subsets in allogeneic mixed lymphocyte reactions made from human PBMCs. What the research found in general, with its limitations: Among mappable alloreactive CD4+ clones, an average Treg-derived fraction of about 70% was observed with siplizumab, compared with roughly 28% in control reactions. Siplizumab significantly lowered the cumulative frequency of alloreactive sequences that could be traced to unstimulated CD4+ memory T cells. The suppressive function of proliferating Tregs from siplizumab cultures was not functionally confirmed. Greater diversity appeared to be present in unstimulated naive T cells than in memory T cells, and a substantial contribution to the alloresponse seemed to be made by naive cells. A naive or memory phenotype could not be assigned to roughly 75-95% of proliferating CD4+ or CD8+ clones. Because sequences at frequencies below about 10^-5 were poorly captured, only a minor fraction of alloreactive clones could be mapped back to unstimulated subsets.

In addition, sequencing in three donor pairs included unstimulated CD8+ effector memory subsets alongside CD4+ naive, CD8+ naive, CD8+ TEMRA and CD4+ memory subsets. TCRbeta CDR3 sequencing was performed on sorted unstimulated T cells and on proliferating T cells recovered from mixed lymphocyte reactions. Fresh whole blood from around 11 HLA-typed healthy donors was used to isolate PBMCs. Input material: memory CD4+ T cells sorted from blood. The sample's cell subset or site label, decoded: unstimulated CD4+ memory T cells. Recombination joined TRBV13 with TRBJ2-7, with 8 middle bases fitting TRBD2. The clonotype originates from a human donor in good health. The CDR3 protein: CASSPRTSSEQYF. Here is the DNA: TGTGCCAGCAGCCCGCGGACTAGCAGCGAGCAGTACTTC.